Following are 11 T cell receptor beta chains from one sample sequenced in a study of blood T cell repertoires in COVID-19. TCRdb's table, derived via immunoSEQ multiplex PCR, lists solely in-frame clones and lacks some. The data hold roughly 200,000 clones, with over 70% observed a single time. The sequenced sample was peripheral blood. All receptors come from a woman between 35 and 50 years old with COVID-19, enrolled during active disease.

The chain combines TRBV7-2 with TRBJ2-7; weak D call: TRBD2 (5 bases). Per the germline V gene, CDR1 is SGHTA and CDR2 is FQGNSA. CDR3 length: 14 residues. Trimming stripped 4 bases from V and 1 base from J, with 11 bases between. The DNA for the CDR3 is TGTGCCAGCAGCTATCGACCGGGGTCCTACGAGCAGTACTTC. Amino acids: CASSYRPGSYEQYF.

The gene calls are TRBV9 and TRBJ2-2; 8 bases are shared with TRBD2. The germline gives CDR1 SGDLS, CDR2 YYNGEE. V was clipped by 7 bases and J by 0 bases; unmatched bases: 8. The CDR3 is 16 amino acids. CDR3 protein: CASPPRGGANTGELFF. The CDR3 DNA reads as TGTGCCAGCCCCCCCCGGGGGGGGGCGAACACCGGGGAGCTGTTTTTT.

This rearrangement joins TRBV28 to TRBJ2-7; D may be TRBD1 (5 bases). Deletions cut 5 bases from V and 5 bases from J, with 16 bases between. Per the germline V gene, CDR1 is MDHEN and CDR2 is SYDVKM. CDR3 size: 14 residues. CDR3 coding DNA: TGTGCCAGCAGTCCTCGGACACCAGTCCACGAGCAGTACTTC. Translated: CASSPRTPVHEQYF.

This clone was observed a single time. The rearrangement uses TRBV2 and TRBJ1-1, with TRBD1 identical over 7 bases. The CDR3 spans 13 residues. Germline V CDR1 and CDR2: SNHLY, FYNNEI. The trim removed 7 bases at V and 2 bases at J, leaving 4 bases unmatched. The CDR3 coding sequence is TGTGCCAGCACGGGGGACAGCAACACTGAAGCTTTCTTT. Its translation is CASTGDSNTEAFF.

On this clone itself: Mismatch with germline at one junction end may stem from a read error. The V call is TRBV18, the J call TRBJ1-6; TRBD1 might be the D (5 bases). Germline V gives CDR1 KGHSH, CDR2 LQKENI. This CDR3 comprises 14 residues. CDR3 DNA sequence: TGTGCCAGCTCGTCCCGGGGGGTCGATTCACCCCCCCACTTT. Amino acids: CASSSRGVDSPPHF.

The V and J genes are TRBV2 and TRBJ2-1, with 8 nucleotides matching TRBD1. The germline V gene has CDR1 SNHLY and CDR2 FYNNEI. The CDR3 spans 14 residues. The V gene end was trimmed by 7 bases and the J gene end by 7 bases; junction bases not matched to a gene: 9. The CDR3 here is CASKGWTGRNEQFF. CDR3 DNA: TGTGCCAGCAAGGGGTGGACAGGGAGGAATGAGCAGTTCTTC.

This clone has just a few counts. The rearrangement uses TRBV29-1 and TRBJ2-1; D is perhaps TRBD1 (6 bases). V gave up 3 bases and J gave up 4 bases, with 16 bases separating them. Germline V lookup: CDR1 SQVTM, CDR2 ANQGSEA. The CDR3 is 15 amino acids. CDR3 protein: CSVEVGALYYNEQFF. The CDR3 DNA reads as TGCAGCGTTGAGGTGGGGGCCTTATATTACAATGAGCAGTTCTTC.

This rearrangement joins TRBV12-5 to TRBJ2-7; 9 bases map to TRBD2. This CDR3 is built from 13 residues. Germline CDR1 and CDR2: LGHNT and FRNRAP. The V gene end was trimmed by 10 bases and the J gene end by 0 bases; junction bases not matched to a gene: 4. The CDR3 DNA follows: TGTGCTACTTGGACTAGCGACTCCTACGAGCAGTACTTC. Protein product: CATWTSDSYEQYF.

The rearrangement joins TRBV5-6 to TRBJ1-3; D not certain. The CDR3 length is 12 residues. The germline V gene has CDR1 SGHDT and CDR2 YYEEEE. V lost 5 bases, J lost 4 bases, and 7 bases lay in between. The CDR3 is CASRGGGNTIYF. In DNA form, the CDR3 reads TGTGCCAGCAGGGGCGGGGGAAACACCATATATTTT.

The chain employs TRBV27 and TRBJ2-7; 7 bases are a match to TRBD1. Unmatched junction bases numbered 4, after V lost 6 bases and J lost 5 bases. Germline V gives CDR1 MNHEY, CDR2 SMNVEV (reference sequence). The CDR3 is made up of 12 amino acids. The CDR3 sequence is CASSRGIDEQYF. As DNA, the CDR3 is TGTGCCAGCAGCAGGGGGATCGACGAGCAGTACTTC.

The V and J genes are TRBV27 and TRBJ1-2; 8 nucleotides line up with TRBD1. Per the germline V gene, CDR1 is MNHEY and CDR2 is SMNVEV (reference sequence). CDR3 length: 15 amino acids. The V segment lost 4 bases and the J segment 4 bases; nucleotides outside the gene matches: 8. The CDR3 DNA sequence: TGTGCCAGCAGTTCAAGACAGGGGAACGTCTATGGCTACACCTTC. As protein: CASSSRQGNVYGYTF.